Listed below are T cell receptor beta chains from one sample, sequenced in a study of T-cell reconstitution after alpha-beta-depleted transplantation in children. TCRdb fed the PCR reads into MiXCR, producing one record per CDR3 protein. The data show some 550,000 distinct CDR3 sequences, around 18% seen once. Sample: PBMCs from the stem cell graft donor, taken from the stem cell graft. Receptor source: a human donor who donated a stem cell graft to a child with acute lymphoblastic leukemia. The CDR3 runs from the conserved cysteine through the conserved F or W. The D gene is left open where the match is weak. Rows give clone size only sometimes, using once, few, many, or a class for an expanded clone.

v_call,j_call,clone_size,d_call,cdr3_nt,cdr3_aa
TRBV5-1,TRBJ2-2,few,-,TGCGCCAGCAGCCAGGTCGTGAGGACCGGGGAGCTGTTTTTT,CASSQVVRTGELFF
TRBV5-1,TRBJ1-5,few,-,TGCGCCAGCAGCTTTGGGGGGACGAGGGGCAATCAGCCCCAGCATTTT,CASSFGGTRGNQPQHF
TRBV12-3/TRBV12-4,TRBJ2-1,few,TRBD1,TGTGCCAGCAGTGGGGACAGGGGGTATAATGAGCAGTTCTTC,CASSGDRGYNEQFF
TRBV7-3,TRBJ1-2,-,-,TGTGCCAGCAGCGATAGGGTCGATGGGGCGGATGGCTACACCTTC,CASSDRVDGADGYTF
TRBV19,TRBJ2-1,-,TRBD2,TGTGCCAGTAGTATCGGCGGGAGGGCCAATAATGAGCAGTTCTTC,CASSIGGRANNEQFF
TRBV5-1,TRBJ1-4,few,-,TGCGCCAGCAGCTCAGACAGGCACAATGAAAAACTGTTTTTT,CASSSDRHNEKLFF
TRBV20-1,TRBJ2-5,many,-,TGCAGTGCTGGCCGGGAGACCCAGTACTTC,CSAGRETQYF
TRBV12-3/TRBV12-4,TRBJ2-3,-,-,TGTGCCAGCGGACGGTCCTCCGGCACAGATACGCAGTATTTT,CASGRSSGTDTQYF
TRBV3-1,TRBJ2-7,few,-,TGTGCCAGCAGCCAAGCAACCTACGAGCAGTACTTC,CASSQATYEQYF
TRBV20-1,TRBJ2-5,few,-,TGCAGTGCTGATCGCGACCGTAGGCCTCGGGAGACCCAGTACTTC,CSADRDRRPRETQYF
TRBV5-1,TRBJ1-1,many,-,TGCGCCAGCAGCTCGCCTTTGAGCACTGAAGCTTTCTTT,CASSSPLSTEAFF
TRBV28,TRBJ2-2,-,-,TGTGCCAGCAGGACCGGGACTTACACCGGGGAGCTGTTTTTT,CASRTGTYTGELFF
TRBV14,TRBJ1-4,few,-,TGTGCCAGCAGCCAAGATCCCAGCGTCCTCCGGGGTGAAAAACTGTTTTTT,CASSQDPSVLRGEKLFF
TRBV6-1,TRBJ1-5,-,TRBD1,TGTGCCAGTAGCTCCGGGACAGGGTACGGTCAGCCCCAGCATTTT,CASSSGTGYGQPQHF
TRBV5-1,TRBJ2-7,-,TRBD2,TGCGCCAGCAGCTTGCCATGGACTAGCGGGAGCCCGAGCTCCTACGAGCAGTACTTC,CASSLPWTSGSPSSYEQYF
TRBV12-3/TRBV12-4,TRBJ2-1,-,-,TGTGCCAGCAGCCCACCCGGTAGTAGCGACAATGAGCAGTTCTTC,CASSPPGSSDNEQFF
TRBV7-8,TRBJ2-1,few,-,TGTGCCAGCAGCGCTACAGGTGGGGGCTACAATGAGCAGTTCTTC,CASSATGGGYNEQFF
TRBV4-1,TRBJ1-5,-,TRBD1,TGCGCCAGCAGCCAAGAGAACACCCCCAGGGGGCACAATCAGCCCCAGCATTTT,CASSQENTPRGHNQPQHF
TRBV5-1,TRBJ2-1,few,TRBD2,TGCGCCAGCAGCTTGGCCCCCAGCGGGGGGTACAATGAGCAGTTCTTC,CASSLAPSGGYNEQFF
TRBV27,TRBJ2-2,-,TRBD1,TGTGCCAGCAGTTTATTCTCTGGACAGGGTGGGACCGGGGAGCTGTTTTTT,CASSLFSGQGGTGELFF
TRBV7-3,TRBJ2-3,-,-,TGTGCCAGCAGCTTAGGCCAGCTAACTCGCGGAGATACGCAGTATTTT,CASSLGQLTRGDTQYF
TRBV20-1,TRBJ2-5,-,TRBD2,TGCAGTGCTAGTCCGGGACTATCGTACCAAGAGACCCAGTACTTC,CSASPGLSYQETQYF
TRBV27,TRBJ2-1,-,-,TGTGCCAGCAGTTGGTCTCCGGTAAATGAGCAGTTCTTC,CASSWSPVNEQFF
TRBV12-3/TRBV12-4,TRBJ2-5,few,-,TGTGCCAGCAGCCCCTTACAGGGGGGGGAGACCCAGTACTTC,CASSPLQGGETQYF
TRBV5-1,TRBJ1-2,-,-,TGCGCCAGCAGCTGGGGACCTTCGTATGGCTACACCTTC,CASSWGPSYGYTF
TRBV5-1,TRBJ2-7,few,-,TGCGCCAGTCATCCCGGGGACACCCTCGAGCAGTACTTC,CASHPGDTLEQYF
TRBV4-2,TRBJ2-3,few,-,TGTGCCAGCAGCCCCCAAACCGCGCAGACGCAGTATTTT,CASSPQTAQTQYF
TRBV12-3/TRBV12-4,TRBJ2-5,few,-,TGTGCCAGCAGTTTACACTACGGGGTAAAAGAGACCCAGTACTTC,CASSLHYGVKETQYF
TRBV5-1,TRBJ2-1,-,-,TGCGCCAGCAGCGCGGAAGGGGGGGGGCAGGGTGAGCAGTTCTTC,CASSAEGGGQGEQFF
TRBV20-1,TRBJ2-7,-,TRBD1,TGCAGTGCTGATTTCTGGGACAGGGGTACCTACGAGCAGTACTTC,CSADFWDRGTYEQYF
TRBV7-9,TRBJ2-1,-,TRBD2,TGTGCCAGCAGCCCCCGGGAAGCGGGGAACAATGAGCAGTTCTTC,CASSPREAGNNEQFF
TRBV27,TRBJ2-7,few,TRBD1,TGTGCCAGCAGTCCCCGGACAGGATACTCCTACGAGCAGTACTTC,CASSPRTGYSYEQYF
TRBV2,TRBJ2-7,-,TRBD1,TGTGCCAGCAGGGAGGACAGGGGAGTTTTGAGGGAGCAGTACTTC,CASREDRGVLREQYF
TRBV10-3,TRBJ1-1,few,-,TGTGCCATCAGTACAGAAGATAACACTGAAGCTTTCTTT,CAISTEDNTEAFF
TRBV4-1,TRBJ2-7,few,-,TGCGCCAGCAGCCAGGGGAGTACAGGCTACGAGCAGTACTTC,CASSQGSTGYEQYF
TRBV30,TRBJ2-4,-,TRBD2,TGTGCCTGGAGTGTCACTAGCGGCGCCAAAAACATTCAGTACTTC,CAWSVTSGAKNIQYF